These 27 T cell receptor beta chains share one sample of origin, sequenced in a study of cytomegalovirus exposure and HLA in healthy donors. With 60 Vbeta and 13 Jbeta primers, the PCR was carried out. Clones were read by immunoSEQ multiplex PCR, and TCRdb kept only the in-frame ones, dropping some. The table lists 150,000 to 200,000 clones, around four fifths of them singletons, with about 1.5% in the top ten. Sequenced input: PBMCs. All receptors derive from a woman between 25 and 40 years old in good health and CMV-seropositive.

This clone was seen just once. This chain joins TRBV5-4 and TRBJ2-4, with 10 bases aligning to TRBD1. Germline V gene sequence: CDR1 SGHNT, CDR2 YYREEE (reference sequence). V shed 3 bases, J shed 8 bases, and the junction held 5 bases outside the gene matches. The length of the CDR3 is 14 residues. CDR3 bases: TGTGCCAGCAGCTCCGGACAGGGGGATGACATTCAGTACTTC. It is translated as CASSSGQGDDIQYF.

Concerning this clone itself: This CDR3 is also generated by other DNA sequences in the sample. The chain joins TRBV11-3 to TRBJ1-1; D is unclear. Germline assignment: CDR1 SGHNT and CDR2 YENEEA. This CDR3 region has 13 residues. V lost 0 bases, J lost 1 base, and 3 bases lay in between. The CDR3 DNA is TGTGCCAGCAGCTTAGACAGGAACACTGAAGCTTTCTTT. As protein: CASSLDRNTEAFF.

This chain joins TRBV5-5 and TRBJ2-1; 8 positions agree with TRBD1. The CDR3 is 15 residues long. V shed 2 bases, J shed 0 bases, and the junction held 1 base outside the gene matches. CDR1 is SGHKS and CDR2 is YYEKEE in the germline V gene (reference sequence). CDR3 coding DNA: TGTGCCAGCAGCTTCCAGGGGGCCTCCTACAATGAGCAGTTCTTC. This translates into CASSFQGASYNEQFF.

This clone was counted once. The chain links TRBV5-4 to TRBJ2-7; 9 nucleotides align to TRBD1. This CDR3 spans 16 amino acids. Germline V CDR1 and CDR2: SGHNT, YYREEE (reference sequence). After removal of 4 bases from V and 3 bases from J, the junction contained 11 bases not matched to a gene. DNA of the CDR3: TGTGCCAGCAGCCCAAAACTGGGACAGGGCGACTACGAGCAGTACTTC. Translated: CASSPKLGQGDYEQYF.

V and J are TRBV10-3 and TRBJ2-1, with a weak D call TRBD1 (6 bases). The germline V gene has CDR1 ENHRY and CDR2 SYGVKD. The CDR3 length is 13 residues. V lost 1 base to trimming and J lost 9 bases, with 10 bases between them. CDR3 coding DNA: TGTGCCATCAGTGAGTACAACAGGGTTGAGCAGTTCTTC. This gives the protein CAISEYNRVEQFF.

The rearrangement uses TRBV5-1 and TRBJ2-5, with 8 bases aligning to TRBD1. V lost 4 bases, J lost 0 bases, and 5 bases stayed unmatched. Germline CDR1 is SGHRS and CDR2 is YFSETQ. CDR3 length equals 15 residues. CDR3 DNA sequence: TGCGCCAGCAGCCCACTGACAGGGGACCAAGAGACCCAGTACTTC. This sequence encodes CASSPLTGDQETQYF.

The genes are TRBV7-2 and TRBJ2-3, with D uncertain. With 8 bases removed from V and 2 bases from J, the gap between germline ends came to 11 bases. The CDR3 sequence is 13 residues long. Germline V gene lookup returns CDR1 SGHTA and CDR2 FQGNSA. As DNA, the CDR3 is TGTGCCAGCGGCAATCCTTCCACAGATACGCAGTATTTT. Encoded protein: CASGNPSTDTQYF.

The sample holds a few counts of this clone. The V gene is TRBV11-3, the J gene TRBJ2-5, with 10 bases lining up with TRBD1. V was clipped by 5 bases and J by 5 bases; unmatched bases: 5. The germline CDR1 and CDR2 sequences are SGHNT and YENEEA. The CDR3 runs 14 residues. CDR3 loop: CASSLRTGGETQYF. DNA of the CDR3: TGTGCCAGCAGCCTTAGGACAGGGGGGGAGACCCAGTACTTC.

J is TRBJ2-7 and V is TRBV30; weak D call: TRBD1 (8 bases). V was cut by 4 bases and J by 3 bases, with 13 bases left in between. The CDR3 has 13 residues. The V gene's germline CDR1 is GTSNPN and CDR2 SVGIG (reference sequence). The CDR3 nucleotides read TGTGCCTGGACACAGGGGGGGGACTACGAGCAGTACTTC. Amino acid sequence: CAWTQGGDYEQYF.

The rearrangement uses TRBV4-1 and TRBJ2-1, with 8 bases that match TRBD2. The CDR3 is made up of 19 amino acids. V trimming: 1 base; J trimming: 8 bases; junction bases outside the gene matches: 19. Germline V gene sequence: CDR1 MGHRA, CDR2 YSYEKL. The CDR3 coding sequence is TGCGCCAGCAGCCAAGCCGGGGCCGAAGAAGCGGGAGCTCGGGATGAGCAGTTCTTC. Translation gives CASSQAGAEEAGARDEQFF.

The chain uses TRBV11-2 and TRBJ2-7, with TRBD1 identical over 10 bases. CDR1 SGHAT and CDR2 FQNNGV come from the germline V gene. V lost 8 bases to trimming and J lost 4 bases; unmatched junction nucleotides: 2. The CDR3 is 12 amino acids. The CDR3, as DNA: TGTGCCAGCGAGGACAGGGGGTACGAGCAGTACTTC. Translating it yields CASEDRGYEQYF.

This clone has a handful of counts. The J gene is TRBJ1-4, the V gene TRBV25-1; D is undetermined. The CDR3 loop spans 15 amino acids. V was shortened by 4 bases and J by 2 bases, with 11 bases between the two germline ends. The germline V gene has CDR1 MGHDK and CDR2 SYGVNS. The CDR3 spells CASSARGVTNEKLFF. The CDR3 nucleotides read TGTGCCAGCAGTGCCCGGGGAGTGACTAATGAAAAACTGTTTTTT. Together with reference TRBV25-1 and TRBJ1-4, the CDR3 gives the full variable domain: EADIYQTPRYLVIGTGKKITLECSQTMGHDKMYWYQQDPGMELHLIHYSYGVNSTEKGDLSSESTVSRIRTEHFPLTLESARPSHTSQYLCASSARGVTNEKLFFGSGTQLSVL.

The chain is built from TRBV28 and TRBJ2-1; 9 bases line up with TRBD2. V dropped 4 bases and J dropped 7; count of bases not matched to a gene: 11. This CDR3 spans 16 amino acids. Germline lookup yields CDR1 MDHEN and CDR2 SYDVKM. In nucleotides, the CDR3 is TGTGCCAGCAGTTCCCATGATAGCGGGAGTCTGAATGAGCAGTTCTTC. Translating it yields CASSSHDSGSLNEQFF.

This clone was recorded a few times. V is TRBV6-1 and J is TRBJ1-3, with TRBD1 as a possible D gene (5 bases). Per germline, CDR1 MNHNS and CDR2 SASEGT. CDR3 length: 18 residues. Trimming stripped 0 bases from V and 0 bases from J, with 15 bases between. The CDR3 sequence is CASSEAGGLTHSGNTIYF. The CDR3 DNA reads TGTGCCAGCAGTGAAGCGGGGGGACTGACTCACTCTGGAAACACCATATATTTT.

The chain is built from TRBV9 and TRBJ2-3, with 9 bases fitting TRBD2. CDR3 length equals 14 residues. V shed 3 bases and J 4 bases; nucleotides not matched to a gene: 3. Germline V gene data show CDR1 as SGDLS and CDR2 as YYNGEE. This CDR3 reads CASSASGTADTQYF. CDR3 DNA: TGTGCCAGCAGCGCTAGCGGGACTGCAGATACGCAGTATTTT.

J is TRBJ1-2 and V is TRBV28, with 9 bases identical to TRBD1. V dropped 3 bases and J dropped 6; count of bases not matched to a gene: 8. The V gene's germline CDR1 is MDHEN and CDR2 SYDVKM. CDR3 length: 15 amino acids. The CDR3 reads CASSLTGGMRNGYTF. The CDR3 DNA reads as TGTGCCAGCAGTTTGACAGGGGGAATGAGAAATGGCTACACCTTC.

The chain joins TRBV11-1 to TRBJ2-1; TRBD2 agrees at 16 bases. J was trimmed by 4 bases and V by 1 base; bases with no gene match: 7. The CDR3 length is 19 residues. The germline V gene encodes CDR1 SGHAT and CDR2 FQDESV (reference sequence). CDR3 sequence reads: CASSLVEGTSGRGYNEQFF. The CDR3 DNA sequence: TGTGCCAGCAGCTTAGTCGAGGGGACTAGCGGGAGGGGATACAATGAGCAGTTCTTC.

The chain joins TRBV10-3 to TRBJ1-1, with 7 bases fitting TRBD1. This CDR3 is built from 13 residues. The trim removed 2 bases at V and 6 bases at J, leaving 3 bases unmatched. Per germline, CDR1 ENHRY and CDR2 SYGVKD. CDR3 bases: TGTGCCATCAGTGAGGGAACAGGGGCTGAAGCTTTCTTT. Translated, it gives CAISEGTGAEAFF.

This chain links TRBV27 with TRBJ1-5; 7 bases map to TRBD1. Germline lookup yields CDR1 MNHEY and CDR2 SMNVEV (reference sequence). Trimming cost V 6 bases and J 4 bases; bases outside gene matches: 6. This CDR3 comprises 14 residues. CDR3 amino acids: CASSDFRGNQPQHF. As DNA, the CDR3 is TGTGCCAGCAGCGACTTCAGGGGGAATCAGCCCCAGCATTTT.

This chain connects TRBV4-1 to TRBJ1-1; D might be TRBD1 (6 bases). Trimming pared 4 bases from V and 1 base from J, leaving 10 bases between. The CDR3 sequence is 14 residues long. The germline CDR1 and CDR2 sequences are MGHRA and YSYEKL. The CDR3 spells CASSPTGPNTEAFF. Written as DNA, the CDR3 is TGCGCCAGCAGCCCTACAGGGCCGAACACTGAAGCTTTCTTT.

This clone was seen a handful of times. The chain joins TRBV10-2 to TRBJ1-2; D is uncertain. Germline lookup yields CDR1 WSHSY and CDR2 SAAADI. V was trimmed by 5 bases and J by 2 bases, leaving 24 bases between them. The CDR3 contains 18 residues. The CDR3, as DNA: TGCGCCAGCAGTAATCCTACAGAGCCGAGTTTTGAAAACTATGGCTACACCTTC. As protein: CASSNPTEPSFENYGYTF.

This chain joins TRBV5-4 and TRBJ2-7, with TRBD1 matching over 9 bases. Trimming at V came to 3 bases and at J to 4 bases, leaving 5 bases not matched to a gene. The germline gives CDR1 SGHNT, CDR2 YYREEE (reference sequence). This CDR3 comprises 14 residues. In nucleotides, the CDR3 is TGTGCCAGCAGCTACGACAGGGGGGGATACGAGCAGTACTTC. It specifies CASSYDRGGYEQYF.

This chain links TRBV11-3 with TRBJ1-1; the D is unclear. V lost 3 bases to trimming and J lost 1 base, with 6 bases between them. CDR1 SGHNT and CDR2 YENEEA come from the germline V gene. The CDR3 sequence is 13 residues long. DNA for the CDR3: TGTGCCAGCAGCTTCGGGGAGAACACTGAAGCTTTCTTT. Encoded protein: CASSFGENTEAFF.

This clone appeared once. This chain connects TRBV19 to TRBJ1-5; D is unclear. Germline CDR1 LNHDA, CDR2 SQIVND (reference sequence). The length of the CDR3 is 15 residues. V lost 6 bases, J lost 2 bases, and 14 bases lay in between. DNA of the CDR3: TGTGCCAGTAGCACAGTCGGGGAAGGCAATCAGCCCCAGCATTTT. Protein product: CASSTVGEGNQPQHF.

This chain joins TRBV11-3 and TRBJ2-7, with 8 bases aligning to TRBD1. V dropped 4 bases and J dropped 6; count of bases not matched to a gene: 8. CDR1 is SGHNT and CDR2 is YENEEA in the germline V gene. This CDR3 comprises 14 residues. The CDR3 DNA sequence: TGTGCCAGCAGCTCTACCTCCACAGGGGGCGAGCAGTACTTC. Translating gives CASSSTSTGGEQYF.

The chain links TRBV28 to TRBJ2-7, with TRBD1 matching over 9 bases. Germline-derived CDR1 and CDR2 are MDHEN and SYDVKM. The CDR3 loop spans 19 amino acids. After removal of 4 bases from V and 2 bases from J, the junction contained 18 bases not matched to a gene. The CDR3 DNA reads TGTGCCAGCAGTTCGGTCTCGGGACAGGGCTTGGGAGGGACCTACGAGCAGTACTTC. Protein sequence: CASSSVSGQGLGGTYEQYF.

The CDR3 reads CASSVVPTSRGGELFF. As DNA, the CDR3 is TGTGCCAGCAGCGTAGTCCCGACTAGCCGGGGCGGGGAGCTGTTTTTT. This chain joins TRBV9 and TRBJ2-2, with 7 nucleotides matching TRBD2. This CDR3 region has 16 residues. Losses at the gene ends were 0 bases for V and 7 bases for J; bases not matched to a gene: 9. Germline V gene data show CDR1 as SGDLS and CDR2 as YYNGEE.